The rows below give T cell receptor beta chains drawn from one sample of a study of T cells in localized non-small cell lung cancer. This table comes from immunoSEQ multiplex PCR, and its TCRdb copy is limited to in-frame clones, with some not included. The sample has around 50,000 clones; about 86% are singletons. This sample comprised PBMCs, obtained before any cancer treatment. Receptor source: a man aged 40-75 years with stage II lung adenocarcinoma. Both conserved end residues are trimmed from each CDR3. Fields, in order: V gene, J gene, clone size, CDR3 protein. Some rows have no size entry. The others give once, few or many, or a class for an expanded clone.

TRBV2	TRBJ1-3	NA	ASSPTGESTIY
TRBV18	TRBJ1-6	NA	ASSGTSNSPLH
TRBV9	TRBJ2-3	once	ASSVDREVRTDTQY
TRBV29-1	TRBJ1-5	NA	SVVIDSNQPQH
TRBV5-6	TRBJ1-2	NA	ASSWGTGDGYT
TRBV30	TRBJ1-5	NA	AWSRTARQPQH
TRBV5-1	TRBJ1-1	NA	ASKSGLNTEAF
TRBV27	TRBJ2-1	NA	ASSLSTTNEQF
TRBV7-3	TRBJ2-3	NA	ASSRGRGLVGGLTDTQY
TRBV9	TRBJ2-5	once	ASSPVMGALQETQY
TRBV9	TRBJ2-2	NA	ASSVRTGGELF
TRBV18	TRBJ2-1	NA	ASSLGVGSYNEQF
TRBV7-3	TRBJ2-1	NA	ASSLSGASGNEQF
TRBV7-6	TRBJ2-2	NA	ASSLSGGGTGELF
TRBV18	TRBJ2-3	NA	ASSPPERTSTDTQY